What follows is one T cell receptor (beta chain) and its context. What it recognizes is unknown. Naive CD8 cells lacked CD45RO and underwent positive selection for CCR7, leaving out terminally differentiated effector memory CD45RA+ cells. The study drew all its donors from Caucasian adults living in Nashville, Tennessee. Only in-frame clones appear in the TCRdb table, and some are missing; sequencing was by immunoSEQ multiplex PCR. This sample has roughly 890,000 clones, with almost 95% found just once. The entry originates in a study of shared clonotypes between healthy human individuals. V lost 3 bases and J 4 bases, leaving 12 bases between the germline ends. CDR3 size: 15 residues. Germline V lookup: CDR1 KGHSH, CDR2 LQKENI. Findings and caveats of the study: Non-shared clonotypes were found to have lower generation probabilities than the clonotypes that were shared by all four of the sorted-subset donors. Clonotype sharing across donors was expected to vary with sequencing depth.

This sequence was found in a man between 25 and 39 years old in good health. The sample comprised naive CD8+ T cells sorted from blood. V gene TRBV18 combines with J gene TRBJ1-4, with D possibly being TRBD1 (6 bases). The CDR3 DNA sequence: TGTGCCAGCTCACCGGGCACAGGGTTTAATGAAAAACTGTTTTTT. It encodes CASSPGTGFNEKLFF.